This paragraph covers one TCR beta chain sequence. Its antigen is currently unknown. The protocol was immunoSEQ multiplex PCR, while the TCRdb copy is restricted to in-frame clones and leaves out a portion. The table lists about 70,000 clones, 65% to 85% of them singletons. These data belong to a study of T cell responses to AZD1222 COVID-19 vaccine. As for the study in general: The analysis combined second doses at about 4 or about 12 weeks.

Germline V CDR1 and CDR2: KGHSH, LQKENI. There are 14 residues in the CDR3. V lost 3 bases, J lost 10 bases, and 16 bases lay in between. General study points: CD4 TCRs associated with vaccination spanned spike, dominating at 160-218 and 743-854.

The chain has TRBV18 and TRBJ2-1; D perhaps matches TRBD2 (6 bases). The receptor was isolated from an adult in good health. The sequencing here drew on peripheral blood, taken on day 0 of AZD1222 vaccination. The CDR3 region is CASSPSLLAPEQFF. CDR3 sequence (DNA): TGTGCCAGCTCACCCAGTCTACTAGCTCCCGAGCAGTTCTTC.